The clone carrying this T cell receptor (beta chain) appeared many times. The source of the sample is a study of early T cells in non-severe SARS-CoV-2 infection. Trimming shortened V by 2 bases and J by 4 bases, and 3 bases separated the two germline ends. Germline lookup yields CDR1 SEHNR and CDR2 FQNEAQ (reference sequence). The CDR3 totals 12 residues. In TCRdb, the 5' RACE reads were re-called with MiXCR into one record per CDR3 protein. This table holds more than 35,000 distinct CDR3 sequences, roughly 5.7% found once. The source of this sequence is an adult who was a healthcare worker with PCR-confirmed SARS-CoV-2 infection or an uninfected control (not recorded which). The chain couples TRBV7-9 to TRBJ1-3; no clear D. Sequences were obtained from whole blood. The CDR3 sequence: CASSLTGNTIYF. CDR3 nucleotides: TGTGCCAGCAGCTTAACGGGAAACACCATATATTTT.